Listed below are T cell receptor beta chains from one sample, sequenced in a study of post-analysis software for immune sequencing data. MiXCR was run by TCRdb on the PCR reads, yielding one entry per CDR3 protein. The sample records approximately 660,000 distinct CDR3 sequences, roughly three fifths being singletons. The sample taken for sequencing was blood. These receptors originate from a girl aged 2 to 9 with multiple sclerosis. Both conserved end residues are part of each CDR3. D genes are given only for firm matches. A row's size may be missing; if present it is once, few, many or a size class.

>TRBJ1-2|-|TRBV20-1|few
CSARDVGPHYGYTF
TGCAGTGCTAGAGATGTGGGGCCTCACTATGGCTACACCTTC
>TRBJ2-5|-|TRBV4-2|-
CASSQVQSEEETQYF
TGTGCCAGCAGCCAAGTGCAGTCCGAAGAAGAGACCCAGTACTTC
>TRBJ2-3|-|TRBV7-2|-
CASGELTDTQYF
TGTGCCAGCGGGGAGCTCACAGATACGCAGTATTTT
>TRBJ1-2|-|TRBV7-9|-
CASSSTPGTHDYGYTF
TGTGCCAGCTCTTCTACTCCCGGGACACATGACTATGGCTACACCTTC
>TRBJ2-7|-|TRBV7-9|-
CASSPPLGEQYF
TGTGCCAGCAGCCCCCCCCTCGGCGAGCAGTACTTC
>TRBJ1-1|-|TRBV12-3/TRBV12-4|-
CASRPGDDTEAFF
TGTGCCAGCAGGCCCGGGGATGACACTGAAGCTTTCTTT
>TRBJ2-5|-|TRBV7-3|-
CASSLSGLGQETQYF
TGTGCCAGCAGCTTAAGCGGACTCGGCCAAGAGACCCAGTACTTC
>TRBJ1-2|-|TRBV7-2|-
CASSTRGQGLTTNYGYTF
TGTGCCAGCAGCACCAGAGGGCAGGGCTTAACTACGAACTATGGCTACACCTTC
>TRBJ1-5|-|TRBV6-1|few
CASSASGGGGNQPQHF
TGTGCCAGCAGTGCCTCTGGGGGAGGTGGCAATCAGCCCCAGCATTTT
>TRBJ1-1|-|TRBV12-3/TRBV12-4|few
CASSLGEGTEAFF
TGTGCCAGCAGTCTGGGGGAAGGGACTGAAGCTTTCTTT
>TRBJ2-1|TRBD2|TRBV4-1|-
CASSQPTSLRNEQFF
TGCGCCAGCAGCCAACCGACTAGCTTACGCAATGAGCAGTTCTTC
>TRBJ2-1|TRBD2|TRBV20-1|few
CSARKLAGGTLADEQFF
TGCAGTGCTAGAAAGCTAGCGGGAGGTACGCTGGCGGATGAGCAGTTCTTC
>TRBJ2-5|-|TRBV19|few
CASSIPYQETQYF
TGTGCCAGTAGTATACCCTACCAAGAGACCCAGTACTTC
>TRBJ2-2|TRBD2|TRBV20-1|-
CSAQNHASGITGELFF
TGCAGTGCTCAAAACCACGCTAGCGGCATCACCGGGGAGCTGTTTTTT
>TRBJ2-1|-|TRBV30|few
CAWTAYNEQFF
TGTGCCTGGACAGCCTACAATGAGCAGTTCTTC
>TRBJ2-3|-|TRBV7-6|-
CASSPTPAPVGGQYF
TGTGCCAGCAGCCCCACCCCAGCTCCGGTGGGGGGGCAGTATTTT
>TRBJ1-1|TRBD1|TRBV6-1|-
CASSEYRGQPNTEAFF
TGTGCCAGCAGTGAATATAGGGGACAGCCGAACACTGAAGCTTTCTTT
>TRBJ2-3|-|TRBV20-1|few
CSAPEVSSSTDTQYF
TGCAGTGCTCCCGAGGTCTCATCTAGCACAGATACGCAGTATTTT
>TRBJ2-5|-|TRBV11-2|many
CASSPGAETQYF
TGTGCCAGCAGCCCGGGGGCGGAGACCCAGTACTTC
>TRBJ2-7|-|TRBV5-1|-
CASSSDSYSYEQYF
TGCGCCAGCAGCTCGGACAGCTACTCCTACGAGCAGTACTTC
>TRBJ2-2|TRBD1|TRBV28|-
CASSFQGTGRTGELFF
TGTGCCAGCAGTTTCCAAGGGACAGGGCGAACCGGGGAGCTGTTTTTT
>TRBJ2-5|-|TRBV20-1|few
CSAQSRGEGQETQYF
TGCAGTGCTCAATCTCGCGGCGAGGGGCAAGAGACCCAGTACTTC
>TRBJ1-1|-|TRBV29-1|-
CSVSTAGFVEAFF
TGCAGCGTGTCGACGGCGGGTTTCGTTGAAGCTTTCTTT
>TRBJ1-1|-|TRBV29-1|-
CSVRSRGTEAFF
TGCAGCGTCCGATCGAGGGGAACTGAAGCTTTCTTT
>TRBJ2-3|-|TRBV15|few
CATSRQPEAWDTQYF
TGTGCCACCAGCAGACAACCCGAGGCATGGGATACGCAGTATTTT
>TRBJ1-5|-|TRBV29-1|few
CSVGGAGQPQHF
TGCAGCGTAGGGGGAGCGGGTCAGCCCCAGCATTTT
>TRBJ1-1|TRBD1|TRBV12-3/TRBV12-4|few
CASSPGGQKAFF
TGTGCCAGCAGTCCAGGGGGACAGAAGGCTTTCTTT
>TRBJ2-2|-|TRBV25-1|-
CASSVSKGTALGELFF
TGTGCCAGCAGTGTTAGCAAGGGGACGGCACTCGGGGAGCTGTTTTTT
>TRBJ2-7|-|TRBV29-1|few
CSVRGGVTGGEQYF
TGCAGCGTTAGAGGGGGAGTGACCGGCGGCGAGCAGTACTTC
>TRBJ2-1|TRBD2|TRBV29-1|-
CSGGGRAANEQFF
TGCAGCGGGGGGGGGAGGGCAGCTAATGAGCAGTTCTTC
>TRBJ2-3|TRBD1|TRBV10-3|few
CAISGGQSTDTQYF
TGTGCCATCAGTGGGGGACAGAGCACAGATACGCAGTATTTT
>TRBJ2-1|-|TRBV10-2|few
CASTHVRNEQFF
TGCGCCAGCACCCACGTTAGAAATGAGCAGTTCTTC
>TRBJ1-2|-|TRBV29-1|few
CSVEERPREGNYGYTF
TGCAGCGTTGAAGAACGACCCCGCGAGGGGAACTATGGCTACACCTTC
>TRBJ2-5|-|TRBV5-1|once
CASSYGLTKETQYF
TGCGCCAGCAGCTATGGACTGACGAAAGAGACCCAGTACTTC
>TRBJ1-1|-|TRBV20-1|few
CSARAELMNTEAFF
TGCAGTGCTAGAGCAGAGCTCATGAACACTGAAGCTTTCTTT
>TRBJ1-1|TRBD1|TRBV19|-
CASSSAGGYSTEAFF
TGTGCCAGTAGCTCCGCAGGGGGGTATAGCACTGAAGCTTTCTTT
>TRBJ2-1|TRBD1|TRBV20-1|few
CSASGPGQGVNEQFF
TGCAGTGCTAGCGGGCCCGGTCAGGGGGTGAATGAGCAGTTCTTC
>TRBJ2-5|-|TRBV7-2|-
CASRDQGAGGAQYF
TGTGCCAGCAGAGATCAGGGGGCGGGGGGGGCCCAGTACTTC
>TRBJ2-1|TRBD2|TRBV7-2|-
CASSFGLAGDNVQFF
TGTGCCAGCAGCTTCGGACTAGCGGGGGACAATGTTCAGTTCTTC
>TRBJ2-1|TRBD2|TRBV20-1|-
CSATLAGLYNEQVF
TGCAGTGCCACCCTAGCGGGACTCTACAATGAGCAGGTCTTC
>TRBJ2-1|-|TRBV29-1|-
CSVRNSGDNEQFF
TGCAGCGTTCGCAATTCGGGGGACAATGAGCAGTTCTTC
>TRBJ1-1|TRBD1|TRBV11-2|-
CASRPRTGTNTEAFF
TGTGCCAGCAGACCGAGGACAGGGACGAACACTGAAGCTTTCTTT
>TRBJ2-3|-|TRBV20-1|-
CSAPLRDPSTDTQYF
TGCAGTGCTCCTCTTCGGGATCCTAGCACAGATACGCAGTACTTT
>TRBJ1-2|-|TRBV20-1|once
CSATQRPYGYTF
TGCAGTGCCACCCAGCGCCCCTATGGCTACACCTTC
>TRBJ2-1|-|TRBV4-2|-
CANSPPSNNEQFF
TGTGCCAACAGCCCGCCTAGTAACAATGAGCAGTTCTTC
>TRBJ2-1|-|TRBV7-2|-
CASSLARHEQFF
TGTGCCAGCAGCTTAGCGCGACATGAGCAGTTCTTC
>TRBJ2-1|TRBD1|TRBV5-8|-
CASSSIWGGQGSHEQFF
TGTGCCAGCAGCTCCATCTGGGGGGGACAGGGCAGCCATGAGCAGTTCTTC
>TRBJ1-2|-|TRBV29-1|-
CSVTDSGYGYTF
TGCAGCGTAACCGACAGTGGCTATGGCTACACCTTC
>TRBJ2-3|-|TRBV29-1|-
CSVEGAQGNRGTQYF
TGCAGCGTTGAAGGGGCCCAAGGGAACCGAGGTACGCAGTATTTT
>TRBJ2-5|TRBD1|TRBV4-1|few
CASSQPGQGRGTQYF
TGCGCCAGCAGCCAACCTGGACAGGGCCGGGGGACCCAGTACTTC
>TRBJ2-3|TRBD1|TRBV12-3/TRBV12-4|-
CASSLEPFGTGASDTQYF
TGTGCCAGCAGTTTAGAACCCTTTGGGACAGGCGCATCAGATACGCAGTATTTT
>TRBJ2-3|-|TRBV5-1|once
CASSFEAPTQYF
TGCGCCAGCAGCTTCGAAGCTCCAACGCAGTATTTT
>TRBJ1-2|-|TRBV12-5|-
CASDFGFRFRGYTF
TGTGCTAGTGATTTCGGTTTTCGGTTTCGTGGCTACACCTTC
>TRBJ2-7|-|TRBV7-2|few
CASSARTADEQYF
TGTGCCAGCAGCGCCAGGACAGCAGACGAGCAGTACTTC
>TRBJ2-5|TRBD1|TRBV25-1|-
CASRGRGQGMETQYF
TGTGCCAGCAGAGGCCGGGGACAGGGGATGGAGACCCAGTACTTC